This entry features one T cell receptor beta chain sequence. This clone was seen repeatedly, ten times or more. No cognate antigen has been identified for it. Nothing much larger sits one base from this clone, and base qualities are not available. This sample was taken from a study of metastatic and nonmetastatic thyroid tumors (TCRdb year 2020). In the study overall: The researchers compared repertoires between peripheral blood samples and tumor or nodule tissue samples from patients with malignant or benign thyroid disease.

Libraries were constructed by PCR. Data came from an Illumina HiSeq 4000. High-throughput sequencing was used to profile the TCR beta-chain CDR3 region of every patient. The authors' analysis ran thus. CDR3 differences across clinicopathological groups were used to build a classifier for discriminating distant-metastatic papillary thyroid cancer patients. To measure repertoire diversity the researchers used the Shannon index, while the Morisita-Horn index served to gauge how similar the tumor and blood repertoires were. Starting from the raw public reads, TCRdb applied fastp trimming at Q25, assembled clones with MiXCR and retained in-frame beta chains. Here the V and J calls rest on TCRdb's processing, not on the authors' analysis. The sample table lists about 32,000 clones, 25% of them with a count of one. Together, the top ten hold about 9% of the sample. Before undergoing thyroid surgery, none of the patients had been given any kind of treatment. Using T-cell receptor beta sequencing, the researchers looked back retrospectively at clinical samples from patients, gathered between about 2012 and 2018.

From its cysteine to its phenylalanine, the CDR3 spans 15 amino acids. The CDR3 DNA has 45 bases and is translated from base 1. CDR1 is given as KGHSH and CDR2 as LQKENI, both from the germline V gene. Trimming at the junction amounts to 3 bases on V and 6 bases on J, and the germline ends lie 17 bases apart. Results and caveats for the whole study, not just this receptor: In both blood and tumor samples, TCR beta diversity was reported to be significantly higher in malignant tumors than in benign nodules.

The source is a female donor with papillary thyroid cancer or a benign thyroid nodule (not recorded which). Some clones in this sample may be carry-over from other donors' samples. Sequencing was carried out using blood. This sequence uses TRBV18 and TRBJ1-2; no D segment can be confidently identified. CDR3 reads: CASSPTTVGRDGYTF. The nucleotides are TGTGCCAGCTCACCCACCACGGTTGGGCGGGATGGCTACACCTTC.